This TCR beta chain was captured in a study of cytomegalovirus exposure and HLA in healthy donors. About this clone itself: What it recognizes is unknown.

Repertoires were generated with immunoSEQ multiplex PCR, while TCRdb's copy carries only in-frame clones and drops some. This table holds some 130,000 clones, approximately 84% found once. Study-level findings and limits: In a later analysis, first-cohort TCR clusters were found to tend to co-occur in the 120 validation repertoires.

Per the germline V gene, CDR1 is MNHEY and CDR2 is SVGAGI. V shed 4 bases, J shed 2 bases, and the junction held 1 base outside the gene matches. The CDR3 sequence is 15 residues long. The V gene is TRBV6-5, the J gene TRBJ2-1; 11 bases fit TRBD2. Specimen: PBMCs. The receptor's source is a man aged 25-40 years in good health and CMV-seropositive. As DNA, the CDR3 is TGTGCCAGCAGTTTTAGCGGGGGGGCCTACAATGAGCAGTTCTTC. This gives the protein CASSFSGGAYNEQFF.